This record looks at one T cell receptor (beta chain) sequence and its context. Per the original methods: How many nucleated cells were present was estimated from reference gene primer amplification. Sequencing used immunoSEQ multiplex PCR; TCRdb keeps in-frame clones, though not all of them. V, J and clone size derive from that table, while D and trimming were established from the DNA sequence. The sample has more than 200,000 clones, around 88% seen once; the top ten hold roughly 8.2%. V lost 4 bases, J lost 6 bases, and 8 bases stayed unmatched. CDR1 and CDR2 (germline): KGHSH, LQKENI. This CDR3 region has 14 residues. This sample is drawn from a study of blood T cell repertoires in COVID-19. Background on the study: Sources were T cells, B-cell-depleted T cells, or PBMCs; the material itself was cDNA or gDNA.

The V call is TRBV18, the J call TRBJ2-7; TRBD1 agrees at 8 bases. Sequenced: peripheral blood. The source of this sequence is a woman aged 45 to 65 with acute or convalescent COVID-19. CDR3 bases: TGTGCCAGCTCACTGGACAGGGAAGGAGCCGAGCAGTACTTC. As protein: CASSLDREGAEQYF.